This T cell receptor beta chain is from a study of blood T cells in healthy people across ages. Combining a sample-barcoded 5' primer with a J-beta primer mix, a second PCR ran for about 7 to 11 cycles. One entry per CDR3 protein results from TCRdb running MiXCR on the 5' RACE reads. Seen here are roughly 650,000 distinct CDR3 sequences, roughly 32% observed once, and the top ten hold 15%. Input material: blood. This receptor was taken from a woman of 80 years or more in good health.

The CDR3: CAWSGGGSGANVLTF. The CDR3 DNA follows: TGTGCCTGGAGTGGGGGCGGATCTGGGGCCAACGTCCTGACTTTC. The rearrangement uses TRBV30 and TRBJ2-6, with D tentatively TRBD1 (5 bases). Germline V gene lookup returns CDR1 GTSNPN and CDR2 SVGIG (reference sequence). The CDR3 totals 15 residues. V shed 1 base and J shed 1 base, with 8 bases lying between them.